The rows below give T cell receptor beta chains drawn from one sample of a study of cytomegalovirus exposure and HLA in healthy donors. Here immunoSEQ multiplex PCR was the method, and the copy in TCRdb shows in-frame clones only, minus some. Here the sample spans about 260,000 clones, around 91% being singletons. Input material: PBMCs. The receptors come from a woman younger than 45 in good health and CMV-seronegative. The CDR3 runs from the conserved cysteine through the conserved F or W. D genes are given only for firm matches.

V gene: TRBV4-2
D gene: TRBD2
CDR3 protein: CASSQDPRGGLSNEQFF

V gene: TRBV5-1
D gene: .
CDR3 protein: CASSLGTYEQYF

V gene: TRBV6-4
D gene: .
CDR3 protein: CASTPLRLSYNEQFF

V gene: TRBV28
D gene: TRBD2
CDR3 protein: CASRLRTSGISEQYF

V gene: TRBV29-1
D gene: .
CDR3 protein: CSVLRGETQYF

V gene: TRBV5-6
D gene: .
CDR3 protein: CASSPWGQGPTRGELFF

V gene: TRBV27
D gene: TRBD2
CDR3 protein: CASSPTGTRNTGELFF

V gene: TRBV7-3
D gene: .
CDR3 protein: CASSLSPQAEQFF

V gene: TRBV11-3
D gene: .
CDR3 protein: CASSLDRRTTPYEQYF

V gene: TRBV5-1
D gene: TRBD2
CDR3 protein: CASSVAGQETQYF